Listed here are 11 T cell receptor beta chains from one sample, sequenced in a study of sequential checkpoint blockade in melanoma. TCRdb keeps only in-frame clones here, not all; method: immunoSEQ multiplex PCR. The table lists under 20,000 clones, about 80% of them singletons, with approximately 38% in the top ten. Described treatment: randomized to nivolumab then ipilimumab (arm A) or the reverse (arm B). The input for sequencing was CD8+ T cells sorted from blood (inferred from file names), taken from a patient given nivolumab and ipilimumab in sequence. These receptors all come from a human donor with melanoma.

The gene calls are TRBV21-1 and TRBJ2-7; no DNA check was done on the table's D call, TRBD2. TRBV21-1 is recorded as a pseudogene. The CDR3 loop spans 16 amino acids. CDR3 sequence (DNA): TGTGCCAGCAGCACTCCTGGGACTGGAAAATCCTACGAGCAGTACTTC. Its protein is CASSTPGTGKSYEQYF.

CDR3 DNA sequence: TGTGCCAGCAGATACAGGGGGTCAAATCAGCCCCAGCATTTT. Its protein is CASRYRGSNQPQHF. The J gene is TRBJ1-5, the V gene TRBV6-4, with 8 bases identical to TRBD1. This CDR3 spans 14 amino acids. The junction had 5 bases not matched to a gene; V was cut back by 6 bases and J by 4 bases. The germline gives CDR1 MRHNA, CDR2 SNTAGT.

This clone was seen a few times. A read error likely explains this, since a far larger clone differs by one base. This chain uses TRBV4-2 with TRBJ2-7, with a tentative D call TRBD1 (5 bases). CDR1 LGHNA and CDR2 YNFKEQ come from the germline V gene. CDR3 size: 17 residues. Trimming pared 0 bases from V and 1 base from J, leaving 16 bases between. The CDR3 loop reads CASSQDFGRVGSYEQYF. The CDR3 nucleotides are TGTGCCAGCAGCCAAGATTTCGGCAGGGTAGGGTCCTACGAGCAGTACTTC.

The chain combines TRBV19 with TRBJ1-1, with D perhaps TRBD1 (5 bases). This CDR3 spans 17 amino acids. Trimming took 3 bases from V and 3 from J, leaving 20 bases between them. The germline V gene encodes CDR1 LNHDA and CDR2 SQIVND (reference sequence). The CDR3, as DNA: TGTGCCAGTAGTATCACCGACACGGCCGACAGCTACACTGAAGCTTTCTTT. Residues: CASSITDTADSYTEAFF.

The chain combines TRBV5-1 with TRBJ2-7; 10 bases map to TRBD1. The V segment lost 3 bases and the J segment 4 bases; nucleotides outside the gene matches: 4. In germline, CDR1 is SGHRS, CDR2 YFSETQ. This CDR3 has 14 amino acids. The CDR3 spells CASSSGTGEYEQYF. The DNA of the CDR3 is TGCGCCAGCAGCTCCGGGACAGGGGAATACGAGCAGTACTTC.

CDR3 sequence reads: CASSSTGFSGNTIYF. CDR3 in DNA: TGTGCCAGCAGCTCGACAGGTTTTAGTGGAAACACCATATATTTT. The chain recombines TRBV7-9 with TRBJ1-3; the D gene is possibly TRBD1 (6 bases). The CDR3 extends over 15 amino acids. The germline V gene encodes CDR1 SEHNR and CDR2 FQNEAQ (reference sequence). V was pared by 4 bases and J by 3 bases, with 13 bases between. Drawing the rest from reference TRBV7-9 and TRBJ1-3, the complete variable domain is DTGVSQNPRHKITKRGQNVTFRCDPISEHNRLYWYRQTLGQGPEFLTYFQNEAQLEKSRLLSDRFSAERPKGSFSTLEIQRTEQGDSAMYLCASSSTGFSGNTIYFGEGSWLTVV.

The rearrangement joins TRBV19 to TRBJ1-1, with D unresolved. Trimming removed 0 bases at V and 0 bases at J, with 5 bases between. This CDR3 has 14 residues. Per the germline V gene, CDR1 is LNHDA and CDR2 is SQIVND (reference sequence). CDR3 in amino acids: CASSIDRLNTEAFF. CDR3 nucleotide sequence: TGTGCCAGTAGTATAGACAGGCTGAACACTGAAGCTTTCTTT.

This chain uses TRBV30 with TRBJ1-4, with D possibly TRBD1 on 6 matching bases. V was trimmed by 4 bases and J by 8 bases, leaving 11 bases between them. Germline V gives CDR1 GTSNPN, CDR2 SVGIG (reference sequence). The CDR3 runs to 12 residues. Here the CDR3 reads CAWNTGNEKLFF. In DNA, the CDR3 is TGTGCCTGGAACACAGGGAACGAAAAACTGTTTTTT.

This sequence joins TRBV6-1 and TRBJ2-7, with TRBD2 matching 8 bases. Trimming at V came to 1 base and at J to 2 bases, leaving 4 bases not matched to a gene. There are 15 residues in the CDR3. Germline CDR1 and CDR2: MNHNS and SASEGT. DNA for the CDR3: TGTGCCAGCAGTGAAGATTCCGGGGGGGCCTACGAGCAGTACTTC. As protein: CASSEDSGGAYEQYF.

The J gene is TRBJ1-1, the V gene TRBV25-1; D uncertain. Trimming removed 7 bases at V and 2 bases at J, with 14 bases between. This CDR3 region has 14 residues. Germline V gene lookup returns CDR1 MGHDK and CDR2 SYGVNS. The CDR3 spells CASTSRGYNTEAFF. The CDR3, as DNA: TGTGCCAGCACGAGCAGAGGATATAACACTGAAGCTTTCTTT. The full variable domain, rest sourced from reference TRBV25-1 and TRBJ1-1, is EADIYQTPRYLVIGTGKKITLECSQTMGHDKMYWYQQDPGMELHLIHYSYGVNSTEKGDLSSESTVSRIRTEHFPLTLESARPSHTSQYLCASTSRGYNTEAFFGQGTRLTVV.

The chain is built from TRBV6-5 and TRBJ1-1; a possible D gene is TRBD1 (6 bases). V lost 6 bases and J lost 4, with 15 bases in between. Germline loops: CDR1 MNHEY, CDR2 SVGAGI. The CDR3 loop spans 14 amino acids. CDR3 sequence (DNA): TGTGCCAGCAGCCTTAAGGACAGTTCCACTGAAGCTTTCTTT. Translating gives CASSLKDSSTEAFF.